What follows are 20 T cell receptor beta chains derived from one specimen sequenced in a study of T-cell reconstitution after alpha-beta-depleted transplantation in children. Unique molecular identifiers were incorporated during preparation of the TCRbeta library. One entry per CDR3 protein, called by TCRdb with MiXCR from the PCR reads. The sample shows roughly 670,000 distinct CDR3 sequences, about 12% of them seen only once. The sample in question was PBMCs, obtained before TCRalphabeta/CD19-depleted stem cell transplant. These receptors were obtained from a girl aged 2 to 9 with congenital amegakaryocytic thrombocytopenia, due to receive a stem cell transplant.

This clonotype showed up many times. The V and J genes are TRBV20-1 and TRBJ2-1; 8 bases fit TRBD2. J was trimmed by 6 bases and V by 0 bases; bases with no gene match: 10. Germline V CDR1 and CDR2: DFQATT, SNEGSKA (reference sequence). CDR3 length equals 16 residues. The CDR3 DNA is TGCAGTGCTAGAGAAGATGGGACTAGATTTATCAATGAGCAGTTCTTC. Its translation: CSAREDGTRFINEQFF.

This clonotype has only a few counts. The V call is TRBV5-1, the J call TRBJ2-1; 7 bases map to TRBD1. Trimming removed 1 base from V and 2 bases from J; junction bases left unmatched: 6. This CDR3 contains 16 residues. The V gene's germline CDR1 is SGHRS and CDR2 YFSETQ. CDR3 nucleotides: TGCGCCAGCAGCTTGTTATTCAGGGGGACCTACAATGAGCAGTTCTTC. It yields the protein CASSLLFRGTYNEQFF.

V usage is TRBV5-1 and J usage is TRBJ2-7, with D perhaps TRBD1 (6 bases). Between the trimmed V and J ends, which lost 0 bases and 2 bases, there was a span of 12 bases. The CDR3 is 15 amino acids. Germline CDR1 is SGHRS and CDR2 is YFSETQ. The CDR3 sequence is CASSLVQGGPYEQYF. In nucleotides, the CDR3 is TGCGCCAGCAGCTTGGTACAGGGTGGCCCCTACGAGCAGTACTTC.

This clonotype was observed a handful of times. This chain uses TRBV7-9 with TRBJ2-1; TRBD2 matches 11 bases. The CDR3 sequence is 15 residues long. Germline CDR1 is SEHNR and CDR2 is FQNEAQ (reference sequence). The junction had 8 bases not matched to a gene; V was cut back by 3 bases and J by 10 bases. CDR3 residues: CASSLTSGNPSEQFF. For the CDR3, the DNA is TGTGCCAGCAGCTTGACTAGCGGGAACCCTTCCGAGCAGTTCTTC.

This clonotype was detected a few times. This chain joins TRBV10-3 and TRBJ2-7; TRBD2 matches 11 bases. This CDR3 is 16 amino acids long. Germline trimming cut 0 bases from V and 4 bases from J; bases unmatched to any gene: 5. The germline CDR1 and CDR2 sequences are ENHRY and SYGVKD. The CDR3 reads CAISESQPSGRYEQYF. Here the CDR3 DNA reads TGTGCCATCAGTGAGTCCCAACCTAGCGGGAGGTACGAGCAGTACTTC.

Many counts were recorded for this clonotype. This chain's CDR3 is CASSRTTFGEKLFF. The CDR3 coding sequence is TGCGCCAGCAGCCGGACTACATTCGGTGAAAAACTGTTTTTT. The J gene is TRBJ1-4, the V gene TRBV5-1; no clear D gene. Trimming stripped 4 bases from V and 7 bases from J, with 14 bases between. From germline, CDR1 is SGHRS and CDR2 YFSETQ. The CDR3 totals 14 residues.

The V and J genes are TRBV20-1 and TRBJ2-6; D is unresolved. The CDR3 covers 13 residues. CDR1 is DFQATT, CDR2 SNEGSKA, per germline (reference sequence). Trimming took off 6 bases at V and 2 bases at J, with 8 bases between the two ends. This chain's CDR3 is CSARLAGANVLTF. CDR3 in DNA: TGCAGTGCAAGATTAGCTGGGGCCAACGTCCTGACTTTC.

This clonotype has at least ten counts. V is TRBV20-1 and J is TRBJ2-7; D is uncertain. The V end was cut by 3 bases, the J end by 2 bases, with 14 bases between. Per the germline V gene, CDR1 is DFQATT and CDR2 is SNEGSKA (reference sequence). The CDR3 runs 14 residues. The chain's CDR3 is CSARGRVQTYEQYF. The CDR3 region has the DNA TGCAGTGCTAGGGGTCGGGTACAAACCTACGAGCAGTACTTC.

This chain links TRBV19 with TRBJ2-1, with 8 bases aligning to TRBD2. The V and J ends lost 1 base and 6 bases, in that order; junction bases with no gene match: 5. This CDR3 contains 15 residues. Germline V gene sequence: CDR1 LNHDA, CDR2 SQIVND (reference sequence). In nucleotides, the CDR3 is TGTGCCAGTAGTATAGCCCGGGGGGGTCCCAATGAGCAGTTCTTC. Translating gives CASSIARGGPNEQFF. The entire variable domain, with the rest obtained from reference TRBV19 and TRBJ2-1, is as follows: DGGITQSPKYLFRKEGQNVTLSCEQNLNHDAMYWYRQDPGQGLRLIYYSQIVNDFQKGDIAEGYSVSREKKESFPLTVTSAQKNPTAFYLCASSIARGGPNEQFFGPGTRLTVL.

On this clonotype: This sequence may be a read error, since a much larger clone differs from it by one base. This rearrangement joins TRBV6-1 to TRBJ2-1; 7 nucleotides align to TRBD1. In germline, CDR1 is MNHNS, CDR2 SASEGT. V trimming: 5 bases; J trimming: 6 bases; junction bases outside the gene matches: 16. The length of the CDR3 is 17 residues. CDR3 sequence (DNA): TGTGCCAGCAGTAAATTCTTGGACAGGCCTAGAGTCAATGAGCAGTTCTTC. Its protein product is CASSKFLDRPRVNEQFF.

This clonotype was recorded only once. This rearrangement joins TRBV12-2 to TRBJ2-7; TRBD1 is the table's D call, not checked against the DNA. TRBV12-2 is labeled a pseudogene. The CDR3 sequence is 21 residues long. CDR3 in amino acids: CASRLMYPGLKGCLYSYEQYF. CDR3 bases: TGTGCAAGTCGCTTAATGTACCCGGGATTAAAGGGCTGCCTGTACTCCTACGAGCAGTACTTC.

The sample holds many counts of this clonotype. The gene calls are TRBV27 and TRBJ2-1; the match to TRBD2 covers 12 bases. CDR1 is MNHEY, CDR2 SMNVEV, per germline (reference sequence). V lost 7 bases to trimming and J lost 6 bases; unmatched junction nucleotides: 7. This CDR3 is 15 amino acids long. The CDR3 coding sequence is TGTGCCAGCAAAGCTAGCGGGAGGGCACCCAATGAGCAGTTCTTC. It translates to CASKASGRAPNEQFF.

The V gene is TRBV20-1, the J gene TRBJ2-3; tentatively, D is TRBD1 or TRBD2 (5 bases each). Germline CDR1 is DFQATT and CDR2 is SNEGSKA (reference sequence). The CDR3 consists of 18 residues. V lost 6 bases to trimming and J lost 4 bases, with 29 bases between them. The CDR3, as DNA: TGCAGTGCCTCCTCCTCCAGGATTCTGGGGGTGGGCGCAGATACGCAGTATTTT. Translation: CSASSSRILGVGADTQYF.

This clonotype came up a few times. The chain recombines TRBV12-3 or TRBV12-4 with TRBJ1-1, with no clear D. The V end lost 5 bases, the J end lost 1 base, and 14 bases lay between the germline ends. This CDR3 comprises 15 residues. The CDR3 loop reads CASSQISGPNTEAFF. In DNA, the CDR3 is TGTGCCAGCAGTCAAATCAGTGGGCCGAACACTGAAGCTTTCTTT.

This clonotype has at least ten counts. The chain combines TRBV29-1 with TRBJ2-1; 8 bases match TRBD2. V lost 7 bases to trimming and J lost 6 bases; unmatched junction nucleotides: 5. The CDR3 runs 12 residues. Germline V gene lookup returns CDR1 SQVTM and CDR2 ANQGSEA. This CDR3 reads CSGGLVGNEQFF. CDR3 nucleotides: TGCAGCGGGGGACTAGTAGGCAATGAGCAGTTCTTC.

A few counts support this clonotype. This chain connects TRBV12-3 or TRBV12-4 to TRBJ2-1; TRBD2 might be the D (6 bases). Between the trimmed V and J ends, which lost 8 bases and 5 bases, there was a span of 19 bases. The CDR3 totals 15 residues. CDR3 nucleotides: TGTGCCAGCCTCCTTAGCGGACTTCGCAACAATGAGCAGTTCTTC. Protein: CASLLSGLRNNEQFF.

Only a few counts were recorded for this clonotype. The rearrangement uses TRBV10-3 and TRBJ2-3; 8 bases are a match to TRBD1. The V and J ends lost 7 bases and 7 bases, in that order; junction bases with no gene match: 19. The CDR3 covers 17 residues. Looked up from germline, CDR1 is ENHRY and CDR2 is SYGVKD. DNA for the CDR3: TGTGCCATCACCGCCGGACAGGGTATAGGGCCCGTATATACGCAGTATTTT. Translation: CAITAGQGIGPVYTQYF.

To note about this clonotype: Since a much larger clone is just one base distant, this may be a read error. The gene calls are TRBV6-1 and TRBJ2-7; TRBD2 aligns across 9 bases. Germline CDR1 and CDR2: MNHNS and SASEGT. V lost 4 bases to trimming and J lost 4 bases; unmatched junction nucleotides: 14. The CDR3 length is 17 residues. DNA for the CDR3: TGTGCCAGCAGTGTCAGCCTAGCGGGGAGCTTTCTATACGAGCAGTACTTC. Its protein is CASSVSLAGSFLYEQYF.

CDR3 residues: CATTGGISQETQYF. For the CDR3, the DNA is TGTGCCACCACAGGGGGCATCTCCCAAGAGACCCAGTACTTC. V usage is TRBV15 and J usage is TRBJ2-5; the match to TRBD1 covers 8 bases. The ends lost 7 bases at V and 1 base at J; junction bases unmatched: 5. Germline V CDR1 and CDR2: LNHNV, YYDKDF (reference sequence). This CDR3 contains 14 residues.

This clonotype was picked up many times. The genes are TRBV25-1 and TRBJ1-2; D remains ambiguous. V lost 1 base and J lost 6, with 15 bases in between. The germline gives CDR1 MGHDK, CDR2 SYGVNS. The CDR3 length is 15 residues. This chain's CDR3 is CASSEFPTQSHGYTF. The CDR3 DNA reads as TGTGCCAGCAGTGAATTCCCGACACAGTCACATGGCTACACCTTC.